One and the same sample provided the 29 T cell receptor beta chains below, sequenced in a study of tumor and adjacent non-tumor tissue in lung cancer. RNA was extracted from bulk tissue without any cell sorting. The normal lung tissue was taken more than 3 cm from the tumor edge. TCRbeta libraries were built with three rounds of nested PCR, modified from ARM-PCR. One entry per CDR3 protein results from TCRdb running MiXCR on the multiplex PCR reads. The data show about 75,000 distinct CDR3 sequences, about two thirds seen once. The sample comprised distant non-tumor lung tissue. The source of these receptors is a woman aged 50 to 60 with non-small cell lung cancer.

This sequence joins TRBV7-9 and TRBJ2-5, with D possibly being TRBD2 (6 bases). CDR1 is SEHNR, CDR2 FQNEAQ, per germline (reference sequence). Deletions cut 6 bases from V and 5 bases from J, with 19 bases between. This CDR3 spans 15 amino acids. The CDR3 region has the DNA TGTGCCAGCAGTGTGAAGGGACTCCCGGGGGAGACCCAGTACTTC. This translates into CASSVKGLPGETQYF.

Details on this clonotype: Since no conserved phenylalanine or tryptophan closes the CDR3, a read error is the likely cause. Here the CDR3 DNA reads TGTGCCAGCAGCTTAAATGGTGAGACTCCTGAAGCTTTCATT. Translating gives CASSLNGETPEAFI. This chain joins TRBV11-3 and TRBJ1-1; D gene unclear. The CDR3 covers 14 residues. The V and J ends lost 2 bases and 6 bases respectively, with 13 bases between them. Germline V gives CDR1 SGHNT, CDR2 YENEEA.

This clonotype was detected a few times. This chain joins TRBV24-1 and TRBJ2-2; TRBD2 aligns across 13 bases. V was pared by 9 bases and J by 5 bases, with 2 bases of the junction left unmatched. The CDR3 extends over 14 amino acids. CDR1 and CDR2 (germline): KGHDR, SFDVKD. For the CDR3, the DNA is TGTGCCACCGAGGGACTAGCGGGGACCGGGGAGCTGTTTTTT. This encodes CATEGLAGTGELFF.

CDR3 in DNA: TGTGCCAGCAATGAGAATGGGTACAGCAATCAGCCCCAGCATTTT. Translated: CASNENGYSNQPQHF. The V gene is TRBV6-1, the J gene TRBJ1-5; no definite D call. Germline V CDR1 and CDR2: MNHNS, SASEGT. Trimming stripped 7 bases from V and 1 base from J, with 14 bases between. This CDR3 is built from 15 residues.

The chain links TRBV10-3 to TRBJ2-7; 9 bases are shared with TRBD1. With V trimmed by 9 bases and J by 0 bases, 9 bases remained unmatched. The CDR3 extends over 15 amino acids. Germline values: CDR1 ENHRY, CDR2 SYGVKD. DNA for the CDR3: TGTGCCATGAGTCACGGGACAGGGAACTCCTACGAGCAGTACGTC. As protein: CAMSHGTGNSYEQYV.

Points on this clonotype: One junction end disagrees with the germline gene, perhaps due to a read error. The rearrangement uses TRBV6-1 and TRBJ2-2; D not resolved. This CDR3 has 15 amino acids. From germline, CDR1 is MNHNS and CDR2 SASEGT. The CDR3, as DNA: TGTGGCAGCAGTGCCGAAATGAGTGGGGCCGGGGAGCTGTTTTTT. It encodes CGSSAEMSGAGELFF.

Worth noting for this clonotype: One junction end does not reproduce the germline sequence, and a read error may be involved. V and J are TRBV11-2 and TRBJ2-5; TRBD1 agrees at 8 bases. This CDR3 has 17 residues. Per germline, CDR1 SGHAT and CDR2 FQNNGV. The chain's CDR3 is CACSLSGQDPSMETQYF. The DNA for the CDR3 is TGTGCCTGCAGCTTATCGGGACAGGATCCATCAATGGAGACCCAGTACTTC.

On this clonotype: A much larger clone differs by one base, so this may be a read error. V usage is TRBV20-1 and J usage is TRBJ2-5, with TRBD1 as a possible D gene (6 bases). The V gene's germline CDR1 is DFQATT and CDR2 SNEGSKA (reference sequence). The CDR3 length is 13 residues. V lost 0 bases and J 7 bases, leaving 12 bases between the germline ends. The CDR3 is CSARETGSGTQYF. The CDR3, as DNA: TGCAGTGCTAGAGAAACAGGGTCTGGGACCCAGTACTTC.

This clonotype was recorded many times. The genes are TRBV6-2 or TRBV6-3 and TRBJ2-1, with D possibly being TRBD1 or TRBD2 (8 bases each). The CDR3 sequence is 18 residues long. Germline V gene sequence: CDR1 MNHEY, CDR2 SVGEGT. With 6 bases removed from V and 5 bases from J, the gap between germline ends came to 26 bases. CDR3 in DNA: TGTGCCAGCAGCCAACCAGCCAGGGGGCTAGCGGGTGACAATGAGCAGTTCTTC. This sequence encodes CASSQPARGLAGDNEQFF.

Regarding this clonotype: A much larger clone lies a single base off, so this may be a read error. V is TRBV10-3 and J is TRBJ2-1, with D unclear. Looked up from germline, CDR1 is ENHRY and CDR2 is SYGVKD. The CDR3 has 12 amino acids. The V and J ends lost 5 bases and 5 bases respectively, with 7 bases between them. The CDR3 DNA follows: TGTGCCATCAGTAGCCAGGACAATGAGCAGTTCTTC. It encodes CAISSQDNEQFF.

V usage is TRBV7-2 and J usage is TRBJ2-5, with D maybe TRBD2 (6 bases). The length of the CDR3 is 15 residues. CDR1 is SGHTA and CDR2 is FQGNSA in the germline V gene. V lost 3 bases and J 1 base, leaving 12 bases between the germline ends. The DNA of the CDR3 is TGTACCAGCAGCTTTCTTGGGAGGATCCAAGAGACCCAGTACTTC. Protein product: CTSSFLGRIQETQYF.

Remarks on this clonotype: At one end, the junction sequence differs from germline, possibly due to a read error. V is TRBV11-3 and J is TRBJ2-1; D is possibly TRBD1 (6 bases). This CDR3 has 13 residues. The germline V gene encodes CDR1 SGHNT and CDR2 YENEEA. CDR3 protein: CASSLAGVNEQFF. The CDR3 DNA reads TGTGCCAGCAGTTTAGCAGGGGTCAATGAGCAGTTCTTC.

The rearrangement uses TRBV29-1 and TRBJ2-7; 8 bases agree with TRBD2. CDR3 length: 14 residues. Germline V CDR1 and CDR2: SQVTM, ANQGSEA. Losses at the gene ends were 3 bases for V and 9 bases for J; bases not matched to a gene: 13. CDR3 sequence: CSVDGTSGSYMQYF. The CDR3 DNA reads TGCAGCGTTGACGGGACTAGTGGGAGCTACATGCAGTACTTC.

This clonotype came up many times. This chain links TRBV12-3 or TRBV12-4 with TRBJ2-1; D unclear. The CDR3 is 15 residues long. With 8 bases removed from V and 9 bases from J, the gap between germline ends came to 23 bases. CDR3: CASGPVSTLYTEQFF. In nucleotides, the CDR3 is TGTGCCAGCGGACCCGTCTCGACATTATATACTGAGCAGTTCTTC.

In the case of this clonotype: This may come from a read error, since a much larger clone is one base off. This rearrangement joins TRBV10-3 to TRBJ1-5, with 8 bases identical to TRBD1. The end of the DNA aligns better with TRBJ2-3, so the J call may be wrong. Germline-derived CDR1 and CDR2 are ENHRY and SYGVKD. The CDR3 covers 15 residues. CDR3: CATEDREYRNQPQYF. CDR3 nucleotide sequence: TGTGCCACCGAGGACAGGGAATATCGCAATCAGCCCCAGTATTTT.

Concerning this clonotype itself: One end of the junction fails to match germline, which may point to a read error. The chain links TRBV29-1 to TRBJ2-5; no definite D call. Looked up from germline, CDR1 is SQVTM and CDR2 is ANQGSEA. The CDR3 is made up of 14 amino acids. The CDR3 DNA reads as TGCAGCGTTGTTCGTAGCCAGAACCAAGAGACCCTGTACTTC. Translation gives CSVVRSQNQETLYF.

This clonotype turned up a few times. A read error may explain this, as a much larger clone is one base away. V usage is TRBV29-1 and J usage is TRBJ2-1; D remains unclear. Germline V gene lookup returns CDR1 SQVTM and CDR2 ANQGSEA. This CDR3 is 11 amino acids long. CDR3 sequence reads: CNVEEASEQFF. Here the CDR3 DNA reads TGCAACGTTGAAGAGGCCAGTGAGCAGTTCTTC.

V gene TRBV12-3 or TRBV12-4 combines with J gene TRBJ1-1; D uncertain. CDR3 length: 13 residues. The ends were cut back, 7 bases at V and 11 bases at J, with 20 bases in the middle. The CDR3 nucleotides are TGTGCCAGCAATTTTTGGGGAAACATTGAGGCTTTCTTT. Its protein is CASNFWGNIEAFF.

As regards this clonotype: This may be a read error: a much more frequent sequence differs by one nucleotide. This chain connects TRBV10-3 to TRBJ2-3, with a possible D match to TRBD2 (6 bases). The CDR3 is made up of 16 amino acids. Looked up from germline, CDR1 is ENHRY and CDR2 is SYGVKD. Deletions cut 6 bases from V and 0 bases from J, with 16 bases between. DNA for the CDR3: TGTGCCATCAGAGCGACCGGGACTTGCAGCACAGATACGCAGTATTTT. Amino acid sequence: CAIRATGTCSTDTQYF.

About this clonotype: At one boundary the junction diverges from the germline segment, which might be a read error. The chain employs TRBV11-2 and TRBJ1-4; unclear D gene. The CDR3 has 14 amino acids. Germline CDR1 is SGHAT and CDR2 is FQNNGV. The CDR3 region has the DNA TGTGCCAGCAGCCTCGGTAGCACTAATGAAGAACTGTTTTTT. This translates into CASSLGSTNEELFF.

A word on this clonotype: One junction end disagrees with the germline gene, perhaps due to a read error. The rearrangement joins TRBV4-2 to TRBJ1-1, with 8 bases lining up with TRBD1. Per germline, CDR1 LGHNA and CDR2 YNFKEQ. The CDR3 spans 15 residues. CDR3 in amino acids: CVSSPPDRVNSEAFF. CDR3 sequence (DNA): TGTGTCAGCAGCCCCCCGGACAGGGTGAACAGTGAAGCTTTCTTT.

Details on this clonotype: At one of its ends the junction is not consistent with the germline gene, which may arise from a read error. The rearrangement joins TRBV29-1 to TRBJ2-5; 11 bases match TRBD2. The CDR3 sequence is 16 residues long. Germline CDR1 reads SQVTM; CDR2 reads ANQGSEA. CDR3 protein: CSVAVDSGRVVEAHYF. The CDR3 bases are TGCAGCGTTGCGGTCGATAGCGGGAGGGTTGTGGAGGCCCACTACTTC. Based on the CDR3 plus reference TRBV29-1 and TRBJ2-5, the full variable domain is SAVISQKPSRDICQRGTSLTIQCQVDSQVTMMFWYRQQPGQSLTLIATANQGSEATYESGFVIDKFPISRPNLTFSTLTVSNMSPEDSSIYLCSVAVDSGRVVEAHYFGPGTRLLVL.

A remark on this clonotype: A read error may produce the germline difference seen at one junction end. This sequence joins TRBV6-5 and TRBJ1-3, with 7 nucleotides matching TRBD1. This CDR3 is built from 16 residues. CDR1 MNHEY and CDR2 SVGAGI come from the germline V gene. The DNA of the CDR3 is TGTGTCAGCAGGCCTTTTACAGGGGCAGGTGGAAACACCATATATTTT. It encodes CVSRPFTGAGGNTIYF.

For this clonotype: Sequence at one end of the junction differs from germline and may be a read error. The genes are TRBV29-1 and TRBJ2-3, with D possibly TRBD2 on 6 matching bases. The CDR3 has 16 amino acids. Germline lookup yields CDR1 SQVTM and CDR2 ANQGSEA. CDR3 DNA sequence: TGTAGCGCTCCGGGACTCCGAGCGCGTAGCACAGATACGCAGTATTTT. Encoded protein: CSAPGLRARSTDTQYF.

As concerns this clonotype: A much larger clone lies a single base off, so this may be a read error. The chain employs TRBV12-5 and TRBJ1-5, with 7 nucleotides matching TRBD1. Germline assignment: CDR1 LGHNT and CDR2 FRNRAP. The CDR3 is 14 residues long. The CDR3 here is CASGGQVSNQPQRF. The CDR3, as DNA: TGTGCTAGTGGAGGACAGGTTAGCAATCAGCCCCAGCGTTTT.

Of note for this clonotype: It may be a read error: a sequence one base away is much more abundant. The chain joins TRBV28 to TRBJ2-7, with a tentative D call TRBD2 (6 bases). Per the germline V gene, CDR1 is MDHEN and CDR2 is SYDVKM. This CDR3 is built from 14 residues. In nucleotides, the CDR3 is TGTACCAGCAGTCCCGAGCCGACTAGTCGCGAGCAGTACTTC. This sequence encodes CTSSPEPTSREQYF.

Notes on this clonotype: Because the CDR3 is missing its conserved closing phenylalanine or tryptophan, this is likely a read error. Because the CDR3's place on the DNA is in doubt, the DNA is left out and the CDR3 is given as listed by TCRdb. This rearrangement joins TRBV11-2 to TRBJ2-7. A total of 13 residues make up the CDR3, ends included. Germline V gene sequence: CDR1 SGHAT, CDR2 FQNNGV. The CDR3 loop is CASSLAAGLEHYI.

Notes on this clonotype: In this CDR3 the conserved last residue, phenylalanine or tryptophan, is missing, so a read error is likely. In nucleotides, the CDR3 is TGCAGTGCCACCGAAATGGAGAGGGATACGCAGTATTGT. Translating gives CSATEMERDTQYC. The genes are TRBV20-1 and TRBJ2-3; no clear D. The CDR3 is 13 amino acids. Germline assignment: CDR1 DFQATT and CDR2 SNEGSKA (reference sequence). V dropped 6 bases and J dropped 6 bases, with 16 bases sitting between them.

This clonotype was observed a handful of times. This may be a read error, as it is one base from a much larger clone. The chain joins TRBV29-1 to TRBJ1-1, with D unresolved. V was clipped by 4 bases and J by 10 bases, with 19 bases between them. Germline CDR1 SQVTM, CDR2 ANQGSEA. This CDR3 spans 13 amino acids. The CDR3 protein is CSVGAASYGGAFF. DNA for the CDR3: TGCAGCGTTGGAGCAGCCTCGTACGGTGGAGCTTTCTTT.